A selection of T cell receptor beta chains follows, all from one sample in a study of T cells after yellow fever vaccination. TCRdb used MiXCR to reprocess the 5' RACE reads, holding one entry per CDR3 protein. Among roughly 330,000 distinct CDR3 sequences listed, around 6.8% were seen once. The sequencing used PBMCs, collected around 45 days after the first yellow fever vaccination. These TCRs come from a man between 18 and 29 years old who received the YFV17D yellow fever vaccine. The CDR3 runs from the conserved cysteine through the conserved F or W. D genes are given only for firm matches. Clone size is given for some rows only: seen once, a few or many times, or a class if the clone is expanded.

V gene	clone size	J gene	D gene	CDR3 protein	CDR3 DNA
TRBV5-5	few	TRBJ1-5	NA	CASSFLDTDQPQHF	TGTGCCAGCAGCTTCCTCGACACGGATCAGCCCCAGCATTTT
TRBV20-1	NA	TRBJ2-3	NA	CSAPTRGNTDTQYF	TGCAGTGCTCCCACTAGGGGTAACACAGATACGCAGTATTTT
TRBV11-2	NA	TRBJ2-1	NA	CASSLDFTTSLSSYNEQFF	TGTGCCAGCAGCTTAGACTTCACAACTAGCTTAAGCTCCTACAATGAGCAGTTCTTC
TRBV5-1	many	TRBJ2-2	TRBD2	CASSPGLAALPGELFF	TGCGCCAGCAGCCCCGGACTAGCGGCGCTACCCGGGGAGCTGTTTTTT
TRBV12-3/TRBV12-4	NA	TRBJ2-6	NA	CASSLSAGGPSGANVLTF	TGTGCCAGCAGTTTATCTGCAGGGGGGCCCTCTGGGGCCAACGTCCTGACTTTC
TRBV28	NA	TRBJ2-1	TRBD2	CASSLGLATNEQFF	TGTGCCAGCAGTTTGGGACTAGCAACCAATGAGCAGTTCTTC
TRBV7-2	NA	TRBJ2-7	TRBD1	CASSQIGTGGSYEQYF	TGTGCCAGCAGCCAGATAGGGACAGGGGGATCGTACGAGCAGTACTTC
TRBV4-3	many	TRBJ2-3	NA	CASSQVARVDTQYF	TGCGCCAGCAGCCAAGTGGCTAGGGTAGATACGCAGTATTTT
TRBV29-1	few	TRBJ2-1	TRBD2	CSVEGVDLAANEQFF	TGCAGCGTTGAAGGGGTTGATCTAGCGGCTAATGAGCAGTTCTTC
TRBV12-3/TRBV12-4	many	TRBJ1-6	NA	CASSFIHSPLHF	TGTGCCAGCAGTTTTATCCATTCACCCCTCCACTTT
TRBV4-2	NA	TRBJ1-4	NA	CASSQENENEKLFF	TGTGCCAGCAGCCAAGAGAACGAGAATGAAAAACTGTTTTTT
TRBV6-2/TRBV6-3	few	TRBJ1-6	NA	CASSEHPESSYNSPLHF	TGTGCCAGCAGCGAGCATCCGGAGAGCTCCTATAATTCACCCCTCCACTTT
TRBV20-1	NA	TRBJ2-7	NA	CSARDFQGIHEQYF	TGCAGTGCTAGAGATTTTCAGGGTATCCACGAGCAGTACTTC
TRBV5-1	NA	TRBJ2-5	NA	CASSPAPLPQETQYF	TGCGCCAGCAGTCCCGCCCCCCTACCCCAAGAGACCCAGTACTTC